This T cell receptor beta chain was obtained from a study of T cell responses to AZD1222 COVID-19 vaccine. Study outcomes and limitations: Reports say nearly half of spike-specific TCRs go after unmutated variant regions. Scientists sampled the repertoires only once the peak T cell response had passed. Across the whole spike, CD4 TCRs peaked at regions 160-218 and 743-854.

The germline gives CDR1 SGHRS, CDR2 YFSETQ. This CDR3 is built from 15 residues. V was shortened by 0 bases and J by 8 bases, with 14 bases between the two germline ends. The method was immunoSEQ multiplex PCR; TCRdb's version includes in-frame clones alone and lacks a portion of them. This table has approximately 49,000 clones, approximately 79% appearing once. Notes on this clone: Its antigen is as yet unknown.

Sequencing was performed on peripheral blood, taken on day 0 of MenACWY control vaccination. This clonotype was sampled from an adult in good health. The genes are TRBV5-1 and TRBJ1-4; D possibly corresponds to TRBD1 (6 bases). The CDR3, as DNA: TGCGCCAGCAGCTTGGTCGGGGGGCAGGAGGAAAAACTGTTTTTT. Translation gives CASSLVGGQEEKLFF.